Shown below are 6 T cell receptor beta chains from a single sample sequenced in a study of Tregs in tolerant kidney transplant recipients. The assay was immunoSEQ multiplex PCR, and TCRdb's table has in-frame clones only and misses some. The sample lists some 15,000 clones, approximately 57% occurring once. These TCRs' antigens remain unknown. Sequencing used Tregs from blood cultured with allogeneic cells. Source of these receptors: a human donor in good health.

A few counts support this clone. The chain links TRBV11-3 to TRBJ2-7, with TRBD1 matching 10 bases. This CDR3 is built from 14 residues. With V trimmed by 3 bases and J by 7 bases, 6 bases remained unmatched. Per germline, CDR1 SGHNT and CDR2 YENEEA. The CDR3 is CASSLTGGAGEQYF. The CDR3, as DNA: TGTGCCAGCAGCTTGACAGGGGGCGCGGGGGAGCAGTACTTC.

V gene TRBV7-3 combines with J gene TRBJ2-1; no clear D gene. Germline V CDR1 and CDR2: SGHTA, FQGTGA. The ends were cut back, 5 bases at V and 3 bases at J, with 8 bases in the middle. This CDR3 is built from 13 residues. The CDR3 DNA follows: TGTGCCAGCAGCCGCAACATCTACAATGAGCAGTTCTTC. Residues: CASSRNIYNEQFF.

J is TRBJ2-1 and V is TRBV5-6; D is possibly TRBD1 (6 bases). The CDR3 sequence is 15 residues long. The V end was cut by 4 bases, the J end by 6 bases, with 17 bases between. The germline V gene has CDR1 SGHDT and CDR2 YYEEEE. CDR3 amino acids: CASSQGHRVLNEQFF. The CDR3 bases are TGTGCCAGCAGCCAAGGCCACAGGGTGCTCAATGAGCAGTTCTTC.

The chain links TRBV18 to TRBJ1-5, with D maybe TRBD1 (5 bases). CDR3 size: 14 residues. Trimming took 3 bases from V and 2 from J, leaving 8 bases between them. The V gene's germline CDR1 is KGHSH and CDR2 LQKENI. CDR3 sequence reads: CASSPGGGNQPQHF. CDR3 DNA: TGTGCCAGCTCACCGGGGGGAGGCAATCAGCCCCAGCATTTT.

This clone was recorded once. The chain carries TRBV6-6 and TRBJ2-7, with TRBD2 as a possible D gene (5 bases). The V gene lost 6 bases and the J gene lost 0 bases, with 15 bases spanning the gap. The CDR3 is made up of 15 amino acids. Germline loops: CDR1 MNHNY, CDR2 SVGAGI (reference sequence). Written as DNA, the CDR3 is TGTGCCAGCAGCCCGGGGTCTTCCTACTCCTACGAGCAGTACTTC. Translation gives CASSPGSSYSYEQYF.

The genes are TRBV5-1 and TRBJ1-1, with D perhaps TRBD1 (6 bases). The CDR3 loop spans 16 amino acids. V lost 3 bases, J lost 0 bases, and 15 bases lay in between. Germline values: CDR1 SGHRS, CDR2 YFSETQ. CDR3 sequence reads: CASSSRLDSLNTEAFF. The CDR3 coding sequence is TGCGCCAGCAGCTCACGCCTGGACAGCCTGAACACTGAAGCTTTCTTT.